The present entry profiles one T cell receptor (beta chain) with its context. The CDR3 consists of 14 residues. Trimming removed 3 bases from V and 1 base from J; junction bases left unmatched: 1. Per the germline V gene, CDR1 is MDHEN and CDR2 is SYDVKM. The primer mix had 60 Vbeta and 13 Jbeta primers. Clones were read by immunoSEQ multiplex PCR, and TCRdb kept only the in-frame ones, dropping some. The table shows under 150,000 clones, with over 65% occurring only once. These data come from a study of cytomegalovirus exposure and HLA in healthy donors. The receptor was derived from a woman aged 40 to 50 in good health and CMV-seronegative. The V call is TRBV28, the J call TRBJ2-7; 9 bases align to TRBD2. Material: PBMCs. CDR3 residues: CASSLGLASYEQYF. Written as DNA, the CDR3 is TGTGCCAGCAGTTTGGGACTAGCATCCTACGAGCAGTACTTC.